This T cell receptor beta chain comes out of a study of blood T cell repertoires in COVID-19 (dated by TCRdb to the early 2020s). Regarding the complete study: Samples covering the acute and convalescent phases of COVID-19 were provided by collaborators in the United States, Italy and Spain. The material from the prospective study consisted of cDNA or gDNA derived from T cells, B-cell-depleted T cells, or PBMCs. Deeply sampled blood TCRbeta repertoires from subjects exposed to, actively infected with, or recovered from COVID-19 were included in the dataset. The repertoires were made available in a free public database intended to serve as a resource for research on the immune response to SARS-CoV-2. Samples came from the ongoing ImmuneRACE study (first 160 participants) plus 1,254 subjects from 6 global collaborators. Nearly every sample came with metadata listing a de-identified subject ID, COVID-19 status, age in years and sex. Where available, HLA class I and class II types were taken from metadata supplied by the sample provider and were not determined by assay-based typing. The study at large found these results: How much clinical and demographic metadata was included differed by source and by participant, and the metadata was provided uncurated.

TCRbeta CDR3 regions were amplified from genomic DNA using the immunoSEQ Assay, a bias-controlled multiplex PCR. Per the original workflow: The number of nucleated cells in each sample was estimated from the amplification of reference gene primers within the assay. To quantify the absolute abundance of each unique TCRbeta CDR3 rearrangement, sequence reads were collapsed and filtered. Productive Simpson clonality was computed per sample as the square root of Simpson's diversity index over productive rearrangements. The table was pulled from immuneACCESS by TCRdb, which kept in-frame rearrangements only. Such tables lose some clones; where checked, under half of the loss comes from unresolved V genes, and the rest has no known cause. V and J calls and clone size are as listed in that table; D and trimming were resolved from the DNA. This sample comprises approximately 31,000 clones, approximately 93% of them detected only once. The top ten constitute around 0.92% of the sample.

The collaborating institutions used their own protocols to collect whole blood in K2EDTA tubes. For TCRbeta analysis, collaborators shipped samples as frozen whole blood, isolated PBMCs, or DNA extracted from either of those sample types. About this clone itself: Its antigen is still unknown. Base qualities are not at hand, and no much larger clone is one base apart.

What was sequenced was peripheral blood. This TCR derives from a male donor with active COVID-19.

Read as DNA, the sequence is TGCGCCAGCAGCCCAACAGCGGGGCCCGTGAACACTGAAGCTTTCTTT. This sequence encodes CASSPTAGPVNTEAFF. The sequence links TRBV5-1 to TRBJ1-1; TRBD1 might be the D gene, on 5 matching bases. V lost 4 bases and J lost 0 bases; the stretch between them is 16 bases long. According to the germline V gene, CDR1 reads SGHRS and CDR2 reads YFSETQ. The CDR3 has 16 amino acids, counting the end cysteine and phenylalanine. Only CDR3 DNA is held: 48 bases, read in frame from base 1.